This TCR beta chain was captured by sequencing in a study of blood T cell repertoires in COVID-19. Study-level information: Samples came from the United States, Italy and Spain, spanning acute and convalescent COVID-19.

Germline V gene data show CDR1 as SGHRS and CDR2 as YFSETQ. Trimming cost V 3 bases and J 1 base, with 7 bases left between them. The CDR3 is 14 residues long. Under the authors' procedure: Reference gene primer amplification yielded estimated nucleated cell counts. This table comes from immunoSEQ multiplex PCR, and its TCRdb copy is limited to in-frame clones, with some not included. That table is the source of V, J and clone size, and D and trimming were worked out from the DNA. The sample has roughly 55,000 clones, less than 90% seen once; the top ten hold roughly 2%. The source is a woman aged 60-70 years with acute or convalescent COVID-19. The V and J genes are TRBV5-1 and TRBJ2-2; a weak D match, TRBD2 (6 bases). What was sequenced was peripheral blood. The CDR3 bases are TGCGCCAGCAGCTCGGGAGAGAACACCGGGGAGCTGTTTTTT. This gives the protein CASSSGENTGELFF.